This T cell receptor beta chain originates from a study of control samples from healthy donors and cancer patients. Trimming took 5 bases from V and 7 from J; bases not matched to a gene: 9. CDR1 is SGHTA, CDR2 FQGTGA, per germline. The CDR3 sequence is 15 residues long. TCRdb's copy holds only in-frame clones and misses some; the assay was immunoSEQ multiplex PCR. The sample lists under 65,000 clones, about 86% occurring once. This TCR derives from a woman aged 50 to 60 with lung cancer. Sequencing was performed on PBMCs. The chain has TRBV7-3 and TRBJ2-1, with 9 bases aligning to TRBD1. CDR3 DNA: TGTGCCAGCAGCCCGGGACAGGGTGGGATGAATGAGCAGTTCTTC. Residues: CASSPGQGGMNEQFF.